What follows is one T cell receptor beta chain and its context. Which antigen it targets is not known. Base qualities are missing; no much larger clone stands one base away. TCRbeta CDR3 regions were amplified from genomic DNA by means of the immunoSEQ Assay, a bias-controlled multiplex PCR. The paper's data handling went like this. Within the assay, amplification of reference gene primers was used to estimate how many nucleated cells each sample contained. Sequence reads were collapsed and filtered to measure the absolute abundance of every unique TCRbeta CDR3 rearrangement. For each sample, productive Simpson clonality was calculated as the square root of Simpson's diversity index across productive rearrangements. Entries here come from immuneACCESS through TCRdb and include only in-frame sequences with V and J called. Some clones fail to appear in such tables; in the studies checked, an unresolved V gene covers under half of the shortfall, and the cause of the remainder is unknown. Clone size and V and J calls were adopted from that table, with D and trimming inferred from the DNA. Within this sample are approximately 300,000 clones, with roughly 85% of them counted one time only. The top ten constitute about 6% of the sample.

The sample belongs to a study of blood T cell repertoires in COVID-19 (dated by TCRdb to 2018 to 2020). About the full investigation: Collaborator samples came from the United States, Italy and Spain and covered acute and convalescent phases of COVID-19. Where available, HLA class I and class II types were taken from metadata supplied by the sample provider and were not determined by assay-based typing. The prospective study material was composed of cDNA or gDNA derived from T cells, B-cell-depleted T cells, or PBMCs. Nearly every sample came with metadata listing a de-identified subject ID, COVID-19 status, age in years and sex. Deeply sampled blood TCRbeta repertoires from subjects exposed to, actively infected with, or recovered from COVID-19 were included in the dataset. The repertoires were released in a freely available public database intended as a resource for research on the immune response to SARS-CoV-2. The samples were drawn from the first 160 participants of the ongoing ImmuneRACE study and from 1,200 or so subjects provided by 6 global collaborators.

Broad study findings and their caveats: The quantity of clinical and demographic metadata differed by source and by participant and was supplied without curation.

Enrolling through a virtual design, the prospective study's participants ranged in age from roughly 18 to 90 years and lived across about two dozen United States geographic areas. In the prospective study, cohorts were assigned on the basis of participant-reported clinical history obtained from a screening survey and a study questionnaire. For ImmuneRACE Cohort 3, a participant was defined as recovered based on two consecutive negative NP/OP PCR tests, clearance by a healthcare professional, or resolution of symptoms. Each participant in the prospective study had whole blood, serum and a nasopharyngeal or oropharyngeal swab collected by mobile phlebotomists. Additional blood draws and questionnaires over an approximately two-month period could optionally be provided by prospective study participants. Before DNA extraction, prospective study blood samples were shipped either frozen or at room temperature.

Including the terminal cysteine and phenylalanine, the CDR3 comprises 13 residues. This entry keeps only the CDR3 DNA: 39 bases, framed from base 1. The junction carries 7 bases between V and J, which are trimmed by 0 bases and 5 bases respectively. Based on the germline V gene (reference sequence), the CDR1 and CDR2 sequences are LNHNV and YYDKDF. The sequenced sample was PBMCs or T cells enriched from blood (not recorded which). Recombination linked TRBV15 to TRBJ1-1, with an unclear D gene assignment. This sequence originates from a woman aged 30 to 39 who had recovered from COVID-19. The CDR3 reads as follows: CATSRELGTEAFF. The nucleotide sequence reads TGTGCCACCAGCAGAGAACTAGGGACTGAAGCTTTCTTT.